This note documents a single T cell receptor (beta chain) sequence. Its antigen is still unknown. The sample originates from a study of cytotoxic CD8 clonotypes in ibrutinib-treated CLL. On the study more broadly: Among patients, approximately 24 responded partially and 2 completely; 14 then stayed remitted and around 12 progressed after median about six years. After treatment lasting a median 12 months, range 6 to 36, response samples were collected.

Produced via immunoSEQ multiplex PCR; TCRdb's table is partial and in-frame only. The table shows some 310,000 clones, with about 80% occurring only once. V lost 6 bases to trimming and J lost 3 bases, with 13 bases between them. CDR3 length: 14 residues. Germline values: CDR1 SGDLS, CDR2 YYNGEE. General study results and limits: Clonality went up at the time of ibrutinib response, stayed stable in sustained remission, and later dropped back toward its baseline level at progression.

The specimen was PBMCs, collected before ibrutinib treatment. This receptor was taken from a human donor with chronic lymphocytic leukemia. The J gene is TRBJ1-5, the V gene TRBV9; possible D gene TRBD1, 6 bases. CDR3 sequence (DNA): TGTGCCAGCACCCCGGGGGCAGACAATCAGCCCCAGCATTTT. It translates to CASTPGADNQPQHF.